This TCR beta chain was observed in a study of CD8 T cells in ankylosing spondylitis. Regarding this clonotype: What it binds is unknown.

Findings of the study overall: Existing reports had already noted some motif variants in reactive arthritis synovial fluid and blood. A TCR beta motif made of several highly homologous variants seemed typical of ankylosing spondylitis blood. As reported, disease-linked clones showed significant enrichment in matched ankylosing spondylitis synovial fluid.

In germline, CDR1 is MNHNS, CDR2 SASEGT. V lost 3 bases, J lost 0 bases, and 12 bases lay in between. The CDR3 is made up of 17 amino acids. Molecular-barcoded quantitative 5'-RACE produced these TCR beta libraries. TCRdb processed the 5' RACE reads anew with MiXCR; each CDR3 protein has one entry. The table lists 250,000 or so distinct CDR3 sequences, 15% to 20% of them singletons. The chain carries TRBV6-1 and TRBJ2-6, with D perhaps given as TRBD1 or TRBD2 (5 bases each). The sequence came from a male donor with ankylosing spondylitis or in good health (not recorded which). Sequenced sample: blood, either unsorted or a sorted T cell fraction (not recorded which). The chain's CDR3 is CASSDGTYRSGANVLTF. In DNA, the CDR3 is TGTGCCAGCAGTGATGGGACGTATCGCTCTGGGGCCAACGTCCTGACTTTC.